The 14 T cell receptor beta chains below come from one sample, sequenced in a study of blood T cells in healthy people across ages. For the second PCR, which ran for 7 to 11 cycles, a sample-barcoded 5' primer and a J-beta primer mix were used. TCRdb re-analysed the 5' RACE reads in MiXCR, keeping a single row per CDR3 protein. The table has around 650,000 distinct CDR3 sequences, 32% seen once. Sequences were obtained from blood. These receptor sequences come from a woman older than 75 in good health.

The sample holds many counts of this clonotype. V is TRBV13 and J is TRBJ2-3; D may be TRBD1 or TRBD2 (5 bases each). In germline, CDR1 is PRHDT, CDR2 FYEKMQ (reference sequence). The length of the CDR3 is 13 residues. V was pared by 8 bases and J by 4 bases, with 13 bases between. The CDR3 DNA follows: TGTGCCAGCCGCTCGGGGCCTTCAGATACGCAGTATTTT. Residues: CASRSGPSDTQYF.

In the case of this clonotype: Just one base apart from a much larger clone, this may be a read error. The chain has TRBV25-1 and TRBJ1-2; TRBD1 matches 9 bases. The CDR3 contains 15 residues. The V segment lost 2 bases and the J segment 7 bases; nucleotides outside the gene matches: 8. Germline V gives CDR1 MGHDK, CDR2 SYGVNS. The CDR3 loop is CASSEPGTGRSGYTF. The CDR3 region has the DNA TGTGCCAGCAGTGAACCCGGGACAGGGCGGTCTGGCTACACCTTC.

This clonotype has only a few counts. The chain joins TRBV7-9 to TRBJ2-2; 7 bases agree with TRBD1. CDR1 is SEHNR and CDR2 is FQNEAQ in the germline V gene (reference sequence). V gave up 10 bases and J gave up 2 bases; unmatched junction bases: 7. This CDR3 comprises 14 residues. DNA for the CDR3: TGTGCCACCGGACAGGTTCCTAACACCGGGGAGCTGTTTTTT. This translates into CATGQVPNTGELFF.

This clonotype was observed many times. The chain is built from TRBV5-1 and TRBJ2-1, with 13 bases matching TRBD2. This CDR3 comprises 16 residues. Germline V gives CDR1 SGHRS, CDR2 YFSETQ. V dropped 4 bases and J dropped 4; count of bases not matched to a gene: 5. DNA of the CDR3: TGCGCCAGCAGCGTTGGACTAGCGGGGGCGTACAATGAGCAGTTCTTC. Protein sequence: CASSVGLAGAYNEQFF.

This clonotype occurred many times. The chain links TRBV18 to TRBJ1-5; D uncertain. Germline V gene lookup returns CDR1 KGHSH and CDR2 LQKENI. The CDR3 has 12 amino acids. Deletions cut 2 bases from V and 8 bases from J, with 7 bases between. Here the CDR3 DNA reads TGTGCCAGCTCACCAAAGGATGAGCCCCAGCATTTT. Amino acid sequence: CASSPKDEPQHF. The whole variable domain, filled in from reference TRBV18 and TRBJ1-5, reads NAGVMQNPRHLVRRRGQEARLRCSPMKGHSHVYWYRQLPEEGLKFMVYLQKENIIDESGMPKERFSAEFPKEGPSILRIQQVVRGDSAAYFCASSPKDEPQHFGDGTRLSIL.

To note about this clonotype: One junction end does not reproduce the germline sequence, and a read error may be involved. The chain joins TRBV4-2 to TRBJ1-1; D possibly corresponds to TRBD1 (6 bases). The CDR3 is made up of 15 amino acids. Germline V gives CDR1 LGHNA, CDR2 YNFKEQ. The CDR3 region is CAGSQDPGANTEAFF. The CDR3 nucleotides are TGTGCCGGCAGCCAAGATCCAGGGGCGAACACTGAAGCTTTCTTT.

As to this clonotype: A junction end diverges from the germline sequence, so it may reflect a read error. The chain employs TRBV15 and TRBJ2-7; TRBD1 might be the D (6 bases). In germline, CDR1 is LNHNV, CDR2 YYDKDF (reference sequence). CDR3 length equals 16 residues. The CDR3 protein is CTTSRDRTGSGEAQYF. The DNA for the CDR3 is TGTACCACCAGCAGAGATCGCACAGGGAGTGGAGAGGCCCAGTACTTC.

This clonotype appeared many times. The rearrangement uses TRBV15 and TRBJ2-6; D is perhaps TRBD2 (6 bases). Germline CDR1 LNHNV, CDR2 YYDKDF (reference sequence). The CDR3 is 15 amino acids. Trimming stripped 1 base from V and 3 bases from J, with 7 bases between. The CDR3 spells CATSRGGVGANVLTF. In DNA form, the CDR3 reads TGTGCCACCAGCAGAGGCGGGGTTGGGGCCAACGTCCTGACTTTC.

This rearrangement joins TRBV5-1 to TRBJ1-5, with D perhaps matching TRBD1 (6 bases). Trimming cost V 0 bases and J 7 bases, with 11 bases left between them. This CDR3 is built from 14 residues. Germline V gene data show CDR1 as SGHRS and CDR2 as YFSETQ. CDR3 sequence reads: CASSLGATGQPQHF. The CDR3 nucleotides read TGCGCCAGCAGCTTGGGGGCCACAGGGCAGCCCCAGCATTTT.

A word on this clonotype: A read error may explain this, as a much larger clone is one base away. The V and J genes are TRBV18 and TRBJ2-1, with TRBD2 matching 12 bases. This CDR3 is built from 16 residues. Germline values: CDR1 KGHSH, CDR2 LQKENI. With 0 bases clipped from V and 13 bases from J, the junction kept 10 bases outside the gene matches. Here the CDR3 DNA reads TGTGCCAGCTCACCACCAACTAGCGGGGGGAGAAAGACCCAGTTCTTC. This translates into CASSPPTSGGRKTQFF.

Many counts were recorded for this clonotype. The rearrangement uses TRBV5-1 and TRBJ2-3; 9 nucleotides match TRBD1. J lost 6 bases, V lost 0 bases, and 17 bases had no gene match. CDR3 length: 19 amino acids. The germline gives CDR1 SGHRS, CDR2 YFSETQ. For the CDR3, the DNA is TGCGCCAGCAGCTTGGTGGGGACAGGGTCCTTGAGAACTGCGGATACGCAGTATTTT. It translates to CASSLVGTGSLRTADTQYF.

This clonotype was counted only a few times. The genes are TRBV9 and TRBJ2-7, with D perhaps TRBD2 (7 bases). Germline V gene sequence: CDR1 SGDLS, CDR2 YYNGEE. This CDR3 spans 17 amino acids. The ends were cut back, 3 bases at V and 7 bases at J, with 26 bases in the middle. This CDR3 is CASSGDSAGAFHNEQYF. CDR3 in DNA: TGTGCCAGCAGCGGTGACTCCGCGGGGGCCTTCCACAATGAGCAGTACTTC. Supplemented by reference TRBV9 and TRBJ2-7, the full variable domain reads DSGVTQTPKHLITATGQRVTLRCSPRSGDLSVYWYQQSLDQGLQFLIQYYNGEERAKGNILERFSAQQFPDLHSELNLSSLELGDSALYFCASSGDSAGAFHNEQYFGPGTRLTVT.

This clonotype was found a few times. This chain connects TRBV5-6 to TRBJ2-5; 9 bases agree with TRBD2. The last part of the DNA fits TRBJ2-7 better; the J call may be wrong. The germline V gene encodes CDR1 SGHDT and CDR2 YYEEEE. The CDR3 has 15 residues. This CDR3 is CASSFPAGGLYEQYF. The CDR3 region has the DNA TGTGCCAGCAGCTTTCCGGCGGGGGGGCTCTACGAGCAGTACTTC.

Note on this clonotype: Relative to the germline gene, one junction end is altered; a read error may explain this. The chain's CDR3 is CACSYPGQAQNTGELFF. In DNA, the CDR3 is TGTGCCTGCAGTTATCCGGGACAGGCCCAGAACACCGGGGAGCTGTTTTTT. J is TRBJ2-2 and V is TRBV6-2 or TRBV6-3, with 8 bases identical to TRBD1. CDR3 length equals 17 residues. The germline V gene has CDR1 MNHEY and CDR2 SVGEGT.